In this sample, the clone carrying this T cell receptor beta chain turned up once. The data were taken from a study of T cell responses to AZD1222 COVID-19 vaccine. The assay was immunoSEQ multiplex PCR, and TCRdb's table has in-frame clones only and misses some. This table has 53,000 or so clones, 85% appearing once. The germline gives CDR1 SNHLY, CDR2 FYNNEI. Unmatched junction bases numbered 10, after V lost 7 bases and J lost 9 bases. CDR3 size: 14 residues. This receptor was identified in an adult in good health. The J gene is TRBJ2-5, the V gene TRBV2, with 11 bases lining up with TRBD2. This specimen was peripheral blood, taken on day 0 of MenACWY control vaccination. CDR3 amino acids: CASNAGLAATPQYF. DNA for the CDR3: TGTGCCAGCAATGCGGGACTAGCGGCAACGCCCCAGTACTTC.